This is a list of T cell receptor beta chains from one sample in a study of human T cells and chemical hapten exposure. One entry per CDR3 protein results from TCRdb running MiXCR on the RACE reads. The sample yields tens of thousands of distinct CDR3 sequences, around 7.9% seen once. The specimen comprised whole blood, sampled in connection with sensitization to the hapten diphenylcyclopropenone (DPC). The source is a woman in her forties or fifties with alopecia areata. Some clones in this sample may be carry-over from other donors' samples. Each CDR3 is given with its conserved first and last residue. Each record gives: clone size, V gene, CDR3 protein. Size values are once, few and many counts, or a class for expanded clones, and some rows have none.

NA TRBV16 CASSPDQGTGYTF
NA TRBV3-1 CASSQYQGGGDTEAFF
NA TRBV15 CATSRGDPSGETQYF
NA TRBV12-5 CASGLVGSGNTEAFF
NA TRBV27 CASSSRDKLYNEQFF
many TRBV2 CASSDPFGTGELFF
NA TRBV20-1 CSARGGTARRDTQYF
many TRBV28 CASSWTSNYGYTF
NA TRBV7-2 CASSLGRGGSYGYTF
many TRBV20-1 CSATRQGMNTEAFF
NA TRBV5-1 CASSLDGRAAGANVLTF
once TRBV3-1 CASSRDYQRETQYF
few TRBV12-3/TRBV12-4 CASSSGQPGTDTQYF
few TRBV29-1 CSVDIGARGYTF
many TRBV15 CATSDLGRINTEAFF
many TRBV9 CASSATGRGAFF
many TRBV11-2 CASSGGTVGRTDTQYF
few TRBV10-3 CATRAGQGGSNEKLFF
NA TRBV12-3/TRBV12-4 CASSLGTGFYEQYF
many TRBV12-3/TRBV12-4 CASSFPGKETQYF
many TRBV2 CASTETGTGEKLFF
few TRBV12-3/TRBV12-4 CASSLSSGSYEQYF
NA TRBV19 CASSPSSGLNYNEQFF
NA TRBV29-1 CSVAKSLDEQYF
many TRBV7-2 CASSGGATWGDTQYF
few TRBV10-3 CAIRPGTASYEQYF
many TRBV6-5 CASRGSGNEKLFF
many TRBV2 CASSGGGAPRNEQFF
NA TRBV4-1 CATKVQDSFDTQYF
few TRBV7-8 CASSPFTKNIQYF
NA TRBV9 CASSEASGQVEEQYF
few TRBV10-2 CASTDMFEKLFF
many TRBV28 CASSLDRDGEKLFF
many TRBV6-1 CASSGPRATEAFF
NA TRBV7-2 CASSRSTGSGYGYTF
many TRBV15 CATSSGQLNQPQHF
NA TRBV4-2 CASSQDASGSSYEQYF
NA TRBV5-6 CASRPTGGPEAFF